Listed here is a single T cell receptor beta chain. Its specificity is not known. Survey level was the resolution at which the v3.0 immunoSEQ assay ran. The protocol was immunoSEQ multiplex PCR, while the TCRdb copy is restricted to in-frame clones and leaves out a portion. The data hold 25,000 to 35,000 clones, with over 85% observed a single time. The entry originates in a study of long-term antiretroviral therapy in people with HIV. Germline-derived CDR1 and CDR2 are MNHEY and SVGAGI. The length of the CDR3 is 16 residues. J gave up 1 base and V 1 base, and 1 base lay outside the gene matches. Study-wide findings and caveats: Compared with controls, HIV repertoires showed narrower CDR3 length ranges. Possibly under older ART regimens, blood was drawn between about 2003 and 2018.

The sequenced sample was unsorted PBMCs, obtained 1.8 years after starting antiretroviral therapy. This chain connects TRBV6-5 to TRBJ2-2, with 9 positions matching TRBD2. The sequence was collected from a woman aged 18-29 years with HIV. CDR3 DNA: TGTGCCAGCAGTTACTTACTAGCGGGGAACACCGGGGAGCTGTTTTTT. Amino acid sequence: CASSYLLAGNTGELFF.